This TCR beta chain came from a study of blood T cell repertoires in COVID-19. Clones were read by immunoSEQ multiplex PCR, and TCRdb kept only the in-frame ones, dropping some. This sample has 200,000 to 250,000 clones, with 82% found just once. Comment on this clone: This CDR3 is also generated by other DNA sequences in the sample.

The CDR3 sequence is 14 residues long. Trimming removed 0 bases at V and 6 bases at J, with 9 bases between. Germline-derived CDR1 and CDR2 are SGHAT and FQNNGV. Patients in Seattle were enrolled during active infection, then followed longitudinally. The rearrangement uses TRBV11-2 and TRBJ1-5, with a possible D match to TRBD1 (6 bases). The TCR sequence derives from a woman older than 75 with COVID-19, enrolled during active disease. Material for sequencing was peripheral blood. The CDR3: CASSLEGGAQPQHF. The CDR3 DNA sequence: TGTGCCAGCAGCTTAGAAGGGGGGGCTCAGCCCCAGCATTTT.